Shown below are 5 T cell receptor beta chains from a single sample sequenced in a study of blood T cell repertoires in COVID-19. The repertoire was sequenced with immunoSEQ multiplex PCR; TCRdb's copy has only in-frame clones and lacks some. Found here are hundreds of thousands of clones, just over 85% of them singletons; the top ten hold over 1.1%. The material sequenced was peripheral blood. These receptors all come from a woman in her twenties or thirties with active or convalescent COVID-19.

The chain couples TRBV11-2 to TRBJ1-1, with TRBD1 as a possible D gene (6 bases). Trimming left V 5 bases short and J 0 bases short, with 13 bases between. Germline-derived CDR1 and CDR2 are SGHAT and FQNNGV. The CDR3 runs 15 residues. The chain's CDR3 is CASSAPGTLNTEAFF. CDR3 sequence (DNA): TGTGCCAGCAGCGCTCCCGGGACATTGAACACTGAAGCTTTCTTT. The full variable domain, with the rest looked up from reference TRBV11-2 and TRBJ1-1, is EAGVAQSPRYKIIEKRQSVAFWCNPISGHATLYWYQQILGQGPKLLIQFQNNGVVDDSQLPKDRFSAERLKGVDSTLKIQPAKLEDSAVYLCASSAPGTLNTEAFFGQGTRLTVV.

The chain couples TRBV6-2 or TRBV6-3 to TRBJ2-7; D possibly corresponds to TRBD1 (6 bases). Germline V CDR1 and CDR2: MNHEY, SVGEGT. Between the trimmed V and J ends, which lost 6 bases and 12 bases, there was a span of 15 bases. The CDR3 is made up of 11 amino acids. The DNA for the CDR3 is TGTGCCAGCAGCTCGACAGGTTGGGCGTACTTC. This encodes CASSSTGWAYF.

The chain couples TRBV11-2 to TRBJ2-7; TRBD1 matches at 8 bases. The CDR3 spans 15 residues. J was trimmed by 3 bases and V by 1 base; bases with no gene match: 5. The germline CDR1 and CDR2 sequences are SGHAT and FQNNGV. The CDR3 nucleotides read TGTGCCAGCAGCTTAGGGGCAGGGGGCGGCTACGAGCAGTACTTC. It translates to CASSLGAGGGYEQYF.

In this sample, this clone turned up once. The rearrangement uses TRBV7-9 and TRBJ2-7; a possible D gene is TRBD1 (6 bases). This CDR3 spans 16 amino acids. Germline CDR1 and CDR2: SEHNR and FQNEAQ (reference sequence). The germline V and J ends were trimmed by 0 bases and 2 bases, with 14 bases remaining between them. The CDR3 DNA sequence: TGTGCCAGCAGCTTAGCGGGAACAGGGCGACCCTACGAGCAGTACTTC. This sequence encodes CASSLAGTGRPYEQYF.

V gene TRBV25-1 combines with J gene TRBJ1-6; no reliable D call. Germline values: CDR1 MGHDK, CDR2 SYGVNS. The CDR3 consists of 15 residues. Deletions cut 6 bases from V and 6 bases from J, with 15 bases between. CDR3 coding DNA: TGTGCCAGCAGCTCCTCGTTATTCCTTAATTCACCCCTCCACTTT. This encodes CASSSSLFLNSPLHF.